This T cell receptor beta chain was sequenced during a study of T cells in Graves' hyperthyroidism and ophthalmopathy (dated by TCRdb to between 2018 and 2020). Context from the whole study: Peripheral blood was sampled at the time of initial diagnosis, prior to any treatment. For training and testing, the roughly 93 patients in the discovery cohort were randomly divided in a 7:3 ratio. After blood sampling, hyperthyroidism patients were treated with methimazole at a starting dose of 30 mg daily, and ophthalmopathy patients were treated with high-dose intravenous methylprednisolone. The paper reports TCR Vbeta CDR3 sequencing of some 140 peripheral blood samples: approximately 41 ophthalmopathy, under 80 hyperthyroidism and around 17 progressor patients. Whether ophthalmopathy could be predicted prospectively was tested in an independent validation cohort made up of under 20 hyperthyroidism patients plus 17 patients who later progressed to ophthalmopathy. Thyroid tissue and blood T-cell repertoires from roughly 6 Graves' hyperthyroidism patients were also compared in the study. TCR V-J signatures able to tell the groups apart were searched for in a discovery cohort of some 97 patients, of whom roughly 42 had Graves' ophthalmopathy and 57 had stable Graves' hyperthyroidism.

Paper-wide results and their limitations: In validation, the model predicted progression to ophthalmopathy with approximately 71% sensitivity and around 72% specificity, a median of around six months before onset. Blood samples also contained most of the expanded thyroid clonotypes (frequency above 0.001), which suggests that blood repertoires may reflect thyroid immune responses. Sample size was not statistically predetermined, and investigators were not blinded to group allocation. Ophthalmopathy was separated from stable hyperthyroidism by a 13 V-J signature model, with approximately 86% sensitivity and approximately 81% specificity obtained in cross-validation and 80%/75% obtained in testing.

This clonotype was detected a few times. Its antigen has not been determined. No clone much larger than this one lies a single base away; base qualities are absent. Trimming at the junction amounts to 3 bases on V and 1 base on J, and the germline ends lie 13 bases apart. From the cysteine through the phenylalanine, the CDR3 covers 15 amino acids. Only the CDR3 portion is preserved as DNA: 45 bases, with reading frame beginning at the first base. The CDR1 and CDR2 encoded by the germline V gene (reference sequence) are LNHNV and YYDKDF. TCR beta CDR3 regions were amplified from RNA transcripts. A first-round RT-PCR of the TCR CDR3 used the HTBI primer set with the Qiagen OneStep RT-PCR kit. Libraries were constructed in a second round of multiplex PCR, after which size selection and purification were performed. Sequencing of the libraries was done on an Illumina HiSeq2000 using paired-end 100 bp reads. Turning to the authors' computational methods: Raw data were processed with SOAPnuke, discarding reads with adapters, uncalled bases, mean Phred below 15, or no exact constant-primer or identifier match. High-quality paired reads were merged using COPE v1.2.5, and each unique nucleotide sequence was defined as a clonotype. Clonotypes were aligned to IMGT TRBV, TRBD and TRBJ reference segments using MiTCR v1.1. Analysis was restricted to V-J combinations with a frequency above 0.0001, which covered 98% to 99.2% of repertoires. A TCS score was defined as the ratio of F50 (clonal expansion) to E x V (chaos), with BLOSUM62-based TCRdist applied between CDR3 peptides within each V-J. Welch's t-statistics and random forest reduced around 520 V-J features to 13, which were used in a naive Bayes classifier (R e1071). TCRdb handled the public reads itself, with Q25 trimming in fastp and clone calling in MiXCR, and kept productive beta chains. CDR3 protein sequences are deduplicated, and each keeps its most common genes and DNA. These V and J calls rely on TCRdb rather than the paper's analysis. In all, the sample holds approximately 700,000 distinct CDR3 sequences, and approximately 16% of those were seen once. The ten largest clones take up under 8.5% of the sample.

Stable Graves' hyperthyroidism was defined as the absence of progression to ophthalmopathy over 18 months of follow-up. Hyperthyroidism patients were aged 18 to 65 years and newly diagnosed, with disease duration of less than 2 months. The study excluded patients with uncontrolled infections, other autoimmune diseases, pregnancy or lactation. Diagnoses were established on the basis of clinical symptoms, serum thyroxine and TRAb, thyroid ultrasound, and orbital computed tomography. PBMCs were separated from under 12 ml of fresh peripheral blood using Ficoll-Paque density gradient centrifugation. Total RNA was extracted with Trizol reagent, and quality was checked on an Agilent 2100 Bioanalyzer.

Source material: blood. This clonotype originated in a man aged 18 to 35 with Graves' hyperthyroidism. The chain is made from TRBV15 and TRBJ2-7, with no reliable assignment of the D segment. The CDR3 loop reads CATSSGRMGSYEQYF. The DNA reads TGTGCCACCAGCAGCGGACGAATGGGATCCTACGAGCAGTACTTC.